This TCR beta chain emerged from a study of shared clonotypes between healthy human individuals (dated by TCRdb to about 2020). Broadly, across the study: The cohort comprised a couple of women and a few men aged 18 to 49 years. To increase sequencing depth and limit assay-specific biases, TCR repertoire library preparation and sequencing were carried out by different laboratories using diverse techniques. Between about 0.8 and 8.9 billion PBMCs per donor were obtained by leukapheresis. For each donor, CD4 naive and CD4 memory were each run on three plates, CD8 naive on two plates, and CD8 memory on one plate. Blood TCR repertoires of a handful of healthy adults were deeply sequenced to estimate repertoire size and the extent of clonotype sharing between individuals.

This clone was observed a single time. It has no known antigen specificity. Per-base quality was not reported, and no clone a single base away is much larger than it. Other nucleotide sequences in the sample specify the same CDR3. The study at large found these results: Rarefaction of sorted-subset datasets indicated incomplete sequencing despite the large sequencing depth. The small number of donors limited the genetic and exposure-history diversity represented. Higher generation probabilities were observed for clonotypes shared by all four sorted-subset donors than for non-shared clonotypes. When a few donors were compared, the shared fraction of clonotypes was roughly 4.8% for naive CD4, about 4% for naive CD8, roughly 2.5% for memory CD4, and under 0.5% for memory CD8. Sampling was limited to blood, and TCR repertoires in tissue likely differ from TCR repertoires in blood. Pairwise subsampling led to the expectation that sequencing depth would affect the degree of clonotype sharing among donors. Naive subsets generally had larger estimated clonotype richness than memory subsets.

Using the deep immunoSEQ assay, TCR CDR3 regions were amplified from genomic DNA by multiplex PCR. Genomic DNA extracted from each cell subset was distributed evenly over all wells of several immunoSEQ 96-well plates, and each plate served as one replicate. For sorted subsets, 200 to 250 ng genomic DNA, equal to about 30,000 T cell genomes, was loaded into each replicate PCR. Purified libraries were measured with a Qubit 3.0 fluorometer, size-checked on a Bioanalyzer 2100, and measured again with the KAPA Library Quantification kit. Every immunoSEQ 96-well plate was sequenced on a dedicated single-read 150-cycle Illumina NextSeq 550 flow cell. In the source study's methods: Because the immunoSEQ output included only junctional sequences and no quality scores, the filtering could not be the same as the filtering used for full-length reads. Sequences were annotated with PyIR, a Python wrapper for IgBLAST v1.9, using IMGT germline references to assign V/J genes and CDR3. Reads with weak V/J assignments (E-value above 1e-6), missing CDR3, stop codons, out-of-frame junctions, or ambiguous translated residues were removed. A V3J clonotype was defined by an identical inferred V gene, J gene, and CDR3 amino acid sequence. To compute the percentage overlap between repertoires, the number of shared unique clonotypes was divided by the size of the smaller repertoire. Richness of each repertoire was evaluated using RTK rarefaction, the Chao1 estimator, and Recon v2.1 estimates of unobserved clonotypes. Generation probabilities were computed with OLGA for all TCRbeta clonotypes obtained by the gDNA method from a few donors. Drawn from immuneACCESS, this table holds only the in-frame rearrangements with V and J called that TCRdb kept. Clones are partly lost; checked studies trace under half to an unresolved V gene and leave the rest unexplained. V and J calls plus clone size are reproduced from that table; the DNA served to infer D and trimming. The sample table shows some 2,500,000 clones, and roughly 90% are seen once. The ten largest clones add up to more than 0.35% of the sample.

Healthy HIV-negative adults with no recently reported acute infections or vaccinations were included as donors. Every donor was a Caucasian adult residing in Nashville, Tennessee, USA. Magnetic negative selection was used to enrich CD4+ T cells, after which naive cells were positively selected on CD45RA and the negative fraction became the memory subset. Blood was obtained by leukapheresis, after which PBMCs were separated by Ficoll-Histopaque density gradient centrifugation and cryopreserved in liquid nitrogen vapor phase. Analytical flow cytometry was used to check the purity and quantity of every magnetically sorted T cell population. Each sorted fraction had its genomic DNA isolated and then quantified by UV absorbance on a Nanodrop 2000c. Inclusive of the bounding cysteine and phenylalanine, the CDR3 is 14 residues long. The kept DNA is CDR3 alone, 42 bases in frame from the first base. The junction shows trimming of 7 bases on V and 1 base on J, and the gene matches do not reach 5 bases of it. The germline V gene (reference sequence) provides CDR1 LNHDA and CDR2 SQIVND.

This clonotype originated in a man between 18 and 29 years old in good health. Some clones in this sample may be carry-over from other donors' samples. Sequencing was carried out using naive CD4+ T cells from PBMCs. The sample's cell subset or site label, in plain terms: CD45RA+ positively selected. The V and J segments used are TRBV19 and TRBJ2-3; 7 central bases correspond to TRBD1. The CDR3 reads CASNPGGGTDTQYF. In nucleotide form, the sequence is TGTGCCAGTAACCCAGGGGGTGGCACAGATACGCAGTATTTT.